The clone carrying this T cell receptor beta chain came up a few times. Its antigen is still unknown. The CDR3 spans 13 residues. The V end was cut by 6 bases, the J end by 5 bases, with 13 bases between. The germline gives CDR1 SEHNR, CDR2 FQNEAQ (reference sequence). These data belong to a study of T cell repertoires in cytomegalovirus infection. Study background: Matching HLA type, along with CMV infection, was indicated by public TCR beta signatures.

General study points: The cumulative frequency of public TCR beta families identified carriers of CMV plus the relevant HLA. Clonotype analysis showed dominance of the ex vivo response by HLA-C-restricted CMV-specific TCR beta clonotypes.

Using its own MiXCR run on the reads, TCRdb lists one record per CDR3 protein. The sample consists of some 160,000 distinct CDR3 sequences, roughly 18% of them appearing once. Sequenced material: CD8+ T cells from PBMCs. The clonotype comes from a human donor in good health (CMV status not recorded). Some clones in this sample may be carry-over from other donors' samples. This sequence joins TRBV7-9 and TRBJ1-1; a possible D gene is TRBD1 (5 bases). The CDR3 region has the DNA TGTGCCAGCAGAGGGCCAGGGAGTACTGAAGCTTTCTTT. Translation gives CASRGPGSTEAFF.